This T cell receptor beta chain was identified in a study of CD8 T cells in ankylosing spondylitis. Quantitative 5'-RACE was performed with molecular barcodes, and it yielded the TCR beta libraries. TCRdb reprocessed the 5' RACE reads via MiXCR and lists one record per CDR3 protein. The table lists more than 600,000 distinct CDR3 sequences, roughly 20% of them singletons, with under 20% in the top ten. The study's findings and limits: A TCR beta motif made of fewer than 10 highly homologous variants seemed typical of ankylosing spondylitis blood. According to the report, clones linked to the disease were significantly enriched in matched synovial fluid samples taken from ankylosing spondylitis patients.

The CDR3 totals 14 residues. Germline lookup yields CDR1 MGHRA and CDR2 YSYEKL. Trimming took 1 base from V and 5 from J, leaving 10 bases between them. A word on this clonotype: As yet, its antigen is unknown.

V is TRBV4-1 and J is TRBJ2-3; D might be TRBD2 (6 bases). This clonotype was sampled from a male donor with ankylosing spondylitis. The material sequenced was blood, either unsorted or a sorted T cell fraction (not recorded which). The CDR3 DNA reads TGCGCCAGCAGCCAAGCCGGGAGTGGAGATACGCAGTATTTT. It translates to CASSQAGSGDTQYF.